This TCR beta chain comes out of a study of cytomegalovirus exposure and HLA in healthy donors. Study conclusions and caveats: An assumption of roughly uniform sequencing depth across donors underlay the presence/absence analyses.

CDR3 length: 15 residues. The germline V gene encodes CDR1 SNHLY and CDR2 FYNNEI. Trimming pared 7 bases from V and 4 bases from J, leaving 17 bases between. The PCR was carried out with 60 Vbeta primers and 13 Jbeta primers. TCRdb's table, derived via immunoSEQ multiplex PCR, lists solely in-frame clones and lacks some. The repertoire has some 200,000 clones, about an eighth of them found once; the top ten carry about 7.8%. This clone has a handful of counts. Its antigen remains unknown. This TCR was recovered from a man aged 50 to 60 in good health and CMV-seropositive. Sequencing was done on a sample of PBMCs. The J gene is TRBJ2-1, the V gene TRBV2; weak D call: TRBD1 (7 bases). The CDR3 coding sequence is TGTGCCAGCAACCCGACAGGGACTTTTTACAATGAGCAGTTCTTC. It encodes CASNPTGTFYNEQFF. The full variable domain, in which reference TRBV2 and TRBJ2-1 provide the parts outside the CDR3, is EPEVTQTPSHQVTQMGQEVILRCVPISNHLYFYWYRQILGQKVEFLVSFYNNEISEKSEIFDDQFSVERPDGSNFTLKIRSTKLEDSAMYFCASNPTGTFYNEQFFGPGTRLTVL.